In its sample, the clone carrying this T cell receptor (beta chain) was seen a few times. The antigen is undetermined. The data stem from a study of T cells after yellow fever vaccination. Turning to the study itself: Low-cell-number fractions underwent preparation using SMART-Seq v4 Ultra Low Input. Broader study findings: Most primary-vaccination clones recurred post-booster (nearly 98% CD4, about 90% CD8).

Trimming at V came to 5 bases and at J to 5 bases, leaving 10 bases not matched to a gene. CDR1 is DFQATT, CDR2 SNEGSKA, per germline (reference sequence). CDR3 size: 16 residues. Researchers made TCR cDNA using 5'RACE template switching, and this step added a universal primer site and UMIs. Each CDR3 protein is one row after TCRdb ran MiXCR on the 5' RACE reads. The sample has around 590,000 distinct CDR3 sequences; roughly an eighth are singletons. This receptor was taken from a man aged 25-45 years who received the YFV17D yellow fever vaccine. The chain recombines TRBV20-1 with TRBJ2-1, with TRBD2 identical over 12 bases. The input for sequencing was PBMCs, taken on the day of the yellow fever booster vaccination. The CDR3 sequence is CSAPPTSGRSNNEQFF. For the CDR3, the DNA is TGCAGTGCTCCACCGACTAGCGGGAGAAGTAACAATGAGCAGTTCTTC.